This note documents a single T cell receptor beta chain sequence. The CDR3 is 13 residues long. Deletions cut 2 bases from V and 2 bases from J, with 7 bases between. Germline CDR1 and CDR2: LNHDA and SQIVND (reference sequence). The data stem from a study of T cell responses to AZD1222 COVID-19 vaccine. TCRdb keeps only in-frame clones here, not all; method: immunoSEQ multiplex PCR. The profile shows roughly 120,000 clones, approximately 85% of them singletons. The TCR comes from an adult who received the AZD1222 COVID-19 vaccine. The input for sequencing was peripheral blood, taken 28 days after the second AZD1222 dose. V is TRBV19 and J is TRBJ2-7; no reliable D call. CDR3 DNA: TGTGCCAGTAGTATACAGATTACCTACGAGCAGTACTTC. Translated, it gives CASSIQITYEQYF.